Listed below are T cell receptor beta chains from one sample, sequenced in a study of regulatory T cells in long-lasting Graves disease. TCRdb fed the multiplex PCR reads into MiXCR, producing one record per CDR3 protein. The table includes about 470,000 distinct CDR3 sequences, roughly 21% detected once. The source material was peripheral blood mononuclear cells (PBMCs), sampled when the disease was refractory, from a patient treated with antithyroid drugs. The receptor set was obtained from a female donor with Graves disease. Each CDR3 is given with its conserved first and last residue. A D gene is named only where the DNA matches it firmly. Some rows mark clone size as missing; the rest say once, few, many or name a class of expanded clone.

D	V	size	J	CDR3	DNA
TRBD2	TRBV20-1	-	TRBJ2-5	CSARGTSRSQETQYF	TGCAGTGCTAGAGGGACTAGCAGATCCCAAGAGACCCAGTACTTC
TRBD2	TRBV6-2/TRBV6-3	few	TRBJ2-5	CASSRPGLALGSQYF	TGTGCCAGCAGCCGCCCCGGACTAGCGTTGGGGTCCCAGTACTTC
-	TRBV29-1	-	TRBJ1-6	CSVEGREKSPLHF	TGCAGCGTTGAAGGCAGGGAAAAGTCACCCCTCCACTTT
-	TRBV7-2	many	TRBJ1-1	CASSPLSGDTEAFF	TGTGCCAGCAGCCCCCTCAGCGGTGACACTGAAGCTTTCTTT
-	TRBV20-1	-	TRBJ1-5	CSAREVNSNQPQHF	TGCAGTGCTAGAGAGGTTAATAGCAATCAGCCCCAGCATTTT
TRBD2	TRBV11-1	many	TRBJ2-2	CASSRLAANTGELFF	TGTGCCAGCAGCCGACTAGCGGCGAACACCGGGGAGCTGTTTTTT
TRBD2	TRBV20-1	many	TRBJ2-5	CSAGGTYQETQYF	TGCAGTGCCGGGGGGACGTACCAAGAGACCCAGTACTTC
-	TRBV5-5	few	TRBJ2-5	CASSLGGGLIKTQYF	TGTGCCAGCAGCTTGGGCGGAGGGCTGATCAAGACCCAGTACTTC
TRBD2	TRBV28	many	TRBJ2-7	CASSSGGSGGQEQYF	TGTGCCAGCAGCTCCGGGGGTAGCGGGGGACAAGAGCAGTACTTC
-	TRBV28	-	TRBJ2-2	CASTRRWSGELFF	TGTGCCAGCACCAGGAGGTGGTCCGGGGAGCTGTTTTTT
TRBD1	TRBV27	-	TRBJ2-1	CASRPTGDTEQFF	TGTGCCAGCAGGCCAACAGGGGACACTGAGCAGTTCTTC
-	TRBV29-1	-	TRBJ2-3	CSVDQGESYF	TGCAGCGTTGACCAAGGGGAATCTTATTTT
-	TRBV10-3	few	TRBJ1-5	CAIKPDSNQPQHF	TGTGCCATCAAACCGGACAGCAATCAGCCCCAGCATTTT
-	TRBV6-2/TRBV6-3	many	TRBJ1-2	CASSYSLSEGGGGRYGYTF	TGTGCCAGCAGTTACTCCCTCTCTGAGGGGGGAGGAGGCCGCTATGGCTACACCTTC
-	TRBV27	few	TRBJ1-2	CASSPPGQYLYGYTF	TGTGCCAGCAGTCCCCCCGGACAGTACCTCTATGGCTACACCTTC
-	TRBV2	-	TRBJ2-1	CASTAGRHEQFF	TGTGCCAGCACCGCGGGTCGGCATGAGCAGTTCTTC
TRBD1	TRBV28	many	TRBJ1-1	CASSFQGGNTEAFF	TGTGCCAGCAGTTTTCAGGGGGGGAACACTGAAGCTTTCTTT
TRBD1	TRBV29-1	many	TRBJ1-2	CSAPDRDDYGYTF	TGCAGCGCCCCGGACAGGGACGACTATGGCTACACCTTC
-	TRBV28	few	TRBJ1-5	CAGSFEGGQPQHF	TGTGCCGGCAGTTTTGAGGGGGGTCAGCCCCAGCATTTT
TRBD2	TRBV20-1	-	TRBJ2-1	CSASTSGGPNNEQFF	TGCAGTGCTAGTACTAGCGGGGGCCCTAACAATGAGCAGTTCTTC
TRBD1	TRBV2	few	TRBJ2-5	CASSTPRTGGKTQYF	TGTGCCAGCAGTACACCAAGGACAGGTGGAAAGACCCAGTACTTC
TRBD2	TRBV7-9	-	TRBJ2-5	CASSPLYMTGRVEETQYF	TGTGCCAGCAGCCCTCTTTATATGACCGGGAGGGTCGAGGAGACCCAGTACTTC